The sequence of this TCR beta chain was determined in a study of cytomegalovirus exposure and HLA in healthy donors. In the PCR, 60 Vbeta and 13 Jbeta primers were used. Sequenced by immunoSEQ multiplex PCR; TCRdb stores in-frame clones only, minus some. The repertoire includes some 140,000 clones, under 85% of them detected once, and roughly 0.87% sits in the top ten. The length of the CDR3 is 16 residues. The germline CDR1 and CDR2 sequences are LNHNV and YYDKDF (reference sequence). Trimming left V 1 base short and J 4 bases short, with 13 bases between. What was sequenced was PBMCs. This receptor was identified in a man aged 18 to 35 in good health and CMV-seronegative. The J gene is TRBJ1-4, the V gene TRBV15, with a weak D call TRBD1 (5 bases). The CDR3 nucleotides are TGTGCCACCAGCAGAGGTAAACAGGCCGGTAATGAAAAACTGTTTTTT. It encodes CATSRGKQAGNEKLFF.